This T cell receptor (beta chain) appears in the sequencing data of a study of Graves' ophthalmopathy and Graves' hyperthyroidism. Findings and caveats of the study: Detected in blood as well were most expanded thyroid clonotypes with frequency above 0.001. As the model predicted ophthalmopathy progression, it achieved a sensitivity of around 70% and a specificity of around 73%. Ophthalmopathy versus stable hyperthyroidism: 13-signature model gave around 85% sensitivity, 65% to 82% specificity.

Amplifying from RNA transcripts, the study obtained TCR beta CDR3 regions. After a first-round RT-PCR with HTBI primers, a second-round multiplex PCR was run. One entry per CDR3 protein results from TCRdb running MiXCR on the multiplex PCR reads. The data show about 740,000 distinct CDR3 sequences, roughly 40% seen once. Patients were excluded if they had other autoimmune diseases or uncontrolled infections, and likewise if pregnancy or lactation applied. A word on this clonotype: Its antigen is as yet unknown.

The V end was cut by 1 base, the J end by 6 bases, with 13 bases between. From germline, CDR1 is SGHRS and CDR2 YFSETQ. This CDR3 region has 14 residues. The sequence came from an adult man with Graves' ophthalmopathy. The specimen sequenced was peripheral blood. The chain recombines TRBV5-1 with TRBJ1-2; D not resolved. CDR3 DNA sequence: TGCGCCAGCAGCTTGTCAGTTGGAAAGGATGGCTACACCTTC. The encoded protein is CASSLSVGKDGYTF. The variable domain in full, completed from reference TRBV5-1 and TRBJ1-2, reads KAGVTQTPRYLIKTRGQQVTLSCSPISGHRSVSWYQQTPGQGLQFLFEYFSETQRNKGNFPGRFSGRQFSNSRSEMNVSTLELGDSALYLCASSLSVGKDGYTFGSGTRLTVV.